The 6 T cell receptor beta chains below all came from one sample that was sequenced in a study of blood T cell repertoires in COVID-19. Libraries were prepared by immunoSEQ multiplex PCR; TCRdb keeps only in-frame clonotypes and omits some of them. The table has about 220,000 clones, approximately 80% seen once; the top ten hold over 10%. The sequenced sample consisted of peripheral blood. These receptors originate from a human donor in a cohort sampled during active COVID-19.

V is TRBV13 and J is TRBJ1-2; possibly TRBD1 for D (5 bases). The CDR3 is 16 residues long. CDR1 and CDR2 (germline): PRHDT, FYEKMQ (reference sequence). Trimming left V 3 bases short and J 0 bases short, with 14 bases between. The CDR3 loop reads CASSFVTGIANYGYTF. CDR3 bases: TGTGCCAGCAGCTTCGTCACAGGCATAGCTAACTATGGCTACACCTTC.

This clone was detected a few times. The gene calls are TRBV20-1 and TRBJ1-2; no clear D gene. Per germline, CDR1 DFQATT and CDR2 SNEGSKA (reference sequence). The CDR3 consists of 11 residues. The V and J ends lost 6 bases and 6 bases respectively, with 11 bases between them. CDR3 protein: CSALRTHGYTF. The CDR3 region has the DNA TGCAGTGCACTAAGGACTCATGGCTACACCTTC.

The chain has TRBV6-5 and TRBJ1-4; 7 bases line up with TRBD1. Per the germline V gene, CDR1 is MNHEY and CDR2 is SVGAGI. Unmatched junction bases numbered 5, after V lost 7 bases and J lost 3 bases. CDR3 length: 14 residues. CDR3 coding DNA: TGTGCCAGCACCGTAGGACAGGCTAATGAAAAACTGTTTTTT. This encodes CASTVGQANEKLFF.

A note on this clone: The sample has other DNA sequences that encode this CDR3 too. This chain connects TRBV2 to TRBJ2-7, with TRBD1 matching over 11 bases. Trimming took 6 bases from V and 3 from J; bases not matched to a gene: 1. Germline CDR1 reads SNHLY; CDR2 reads FYNNEI. The CDR3 spans 13 residues. The DNA of the CDR3 is TGTGCCAGCAGAGGGACAGGGGGCTACGAGCAGTACTTC. Translation: CASRGTGGYEQYF.

The genes are TRBV5-5 and TRBJ1-2, with 7 positions matching TRBD1. J was trimmed by 8 bases and V by 0 bases; bases with no gene match: 7. CDR1 and CDR2 (germline): SGHKS, YYEKEE (reference sequence). The CDR3 extends over 14 amino acids. This CDR3 is CASSLEIEGAGYTF. The CDR3 nucleotides read TGTGCCAGCAGCTTGGAAATCGAGGGGGCAGGCTACACCTTC.

V is TRBV7-2 and J is TRBJ2-2, with TRBD1 matching over 7 bases. Per germline, CDR1 SGHTA and CDR2 FQGNSA. CDR3 length: 15 amino acids. The V and J ends lost 5 bases and 2 bases, in that order; junction bases with no gene match: 5. CDR3 nucleotide sequence: TGTGCCAGCAGCCTGACAGGGAAAAACACCGGGGAGCTGTTTTTT. This encodes CASSLTGKNTGELFF.